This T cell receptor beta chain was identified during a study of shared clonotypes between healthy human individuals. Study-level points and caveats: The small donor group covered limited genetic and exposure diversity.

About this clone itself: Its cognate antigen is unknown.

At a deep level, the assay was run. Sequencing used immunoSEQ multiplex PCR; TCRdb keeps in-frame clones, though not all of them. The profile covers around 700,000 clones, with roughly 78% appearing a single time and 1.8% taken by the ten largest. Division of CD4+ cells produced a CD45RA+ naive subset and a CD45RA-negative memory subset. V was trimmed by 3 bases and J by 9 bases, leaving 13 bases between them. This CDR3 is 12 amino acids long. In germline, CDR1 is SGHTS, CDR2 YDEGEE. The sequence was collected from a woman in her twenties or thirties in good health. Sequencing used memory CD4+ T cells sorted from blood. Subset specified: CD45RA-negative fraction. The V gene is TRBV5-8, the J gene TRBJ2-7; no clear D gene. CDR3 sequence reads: CASSSVIKRQYF. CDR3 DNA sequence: TGTGCCAGCAGCTCTGTTATTAAACGGCAGTACTTC.